The next 10 T cell receptor beta chains were all read from a single sample in a study of Graves' ophthalmopathy and Graves' hyperthyroidism. Transcripts of RNA were the source for amplifying TCR beta CDR3 regions. The library came from an HTBI-primed first-round RT-PCR and a second-round multiplex PCR. TCRdb re-called the multiplex PCR reads with MiXCR, one entry per CDR3 protein. The table records fewer than 650,000 distinct CDR3 sequences, over 20% of them present only once. Sequencing was performed on peripheral blood. Every receptor here comes from a woman aged 18-29 years with stable Graves' hyperthyroidism. Some clones in this sample may be carry-over from other donors' samples.

The CDR3 loop is CASSQTGSLHF. In DNA form, the CDR3 reads TGTGCCAGCAGCCAAACAGGGTCCCTCCACTTT. The rearrangement joins TRBV11-2 to TRBJ1-6, with a possible D match to TRBD1 (6 bases). This CDR3 is built from 11 residues. Trimming left V 5 bases short and J 14 bases short, with 10 bases between. The germline V gene encodes CDR1 SGHAT and CDR2 FQNNGV.

There are many counts of this clonotype. The chain uses TRBV20-1 and TRBJ2-5; possibly TRBD1 for D (5 bases). The CDR3 extends over 14 amino acids. V lost 6 bases and J 9 bases, leaving 23 bases between the germline ends. Looked up from germline, CDR1 is DFQATT and CDR2 is SNEGSKA (reference sequence). The CDR3 here is CSAPSRQGHRAQYF. The CDR3 nucleotides read TGCAGTGCCCCCTCCCGGCAGGGCCACCGGGCCCAGTACTTC.

This clonotype was counted ten times or more. This chain joins TRBV20-1 and TRBJ2-4; 7 nucleotides match TRBD1. Trimming took 5 bases from V and 5 from J; bases not matched to a gene: 6. The CDR3 contains 13 residues. Germline CDR1 and CDR2: DFQATT and SNEGSKA (reference sequence). The CDR3 coding sequence is TGCAGTGCTTACGAGGACAGGCAAAACATTCAGTACTTC. This codes for CSAYEDRQNIQYF.

This clonotype occurred a few times. The chain carries TRBV12-3 or TRBV12-4 and TRBJ1-6; a weak D match, TRBD1 (5 bases). V was clipped by 0 bases and J by 8 bases, with 14 bases between them. The CDR3 is 16 residues long. The CDR3 region is CASSLASWGSHSPLHF. CDR3 in DNA: TGTGCCAGCAGTTTAGCGTCTTGGGGCAGCCATTCACCCCTCCACTTT.

This clonotype was recorded a few times. The rearrangement joins TRBV11-1 to TRBJ1-6; 7 bases match TRBD1. This CDR3 is built from 19 residues. The V gene's germline CDR1 is SGHAT and CDR2 FQDESV (reference sequence). With V trimmed by 3 bases and J by 7 bases, 18 bases remained unmatched. CDR3 amino acids: CASSLRTPQGMSRNSPLHF. The CDR3 nucleotides read TGTGCCAGCAGCTTGCGGACCCCACAGGGGATGTCAAGGAATTCACCCCTCCACTTT.

This clonotype showed up just a few times. The chain links TRBV12-3 or TRBV12-4 to TRBJ2-6; the D is unclear. V dropped 6 bases and J dropped 5 bases, with 14 bases sitting between them. This CDR3 has 15 residues. CDR3 protein: CASSPQSPRANVLTF. CDR3 nucleotide sequence: TGTGCCAGCAGCCCTCAGAGTCCGAGGGCCAACGTCCTGACTTTC.

This clonotype was seen at least ten times. The DNA for the CDR3 is TGTGCCAGCAGTTTTATAGATACCACTGAAGCTTTCTTT. This encodes CASSFIDTTEAFF. V and J are TRBV12-3 or TRBV12-4 and TRBJ1-1; D is unclear. Trimming cost V 3 bases and J 4 bases, with 9 bases left between them. The length of the CDR3 is 13 residues.

This chain links TRBV29-1 with TRBJ1-3; TRBD1 is a possible D gene (5 bases). The CDR3 has 14 residues. CDR1 SQVTM and CDR2 ANQGSEA come from the germline V gene. The DNA for the CDR3 is TGCAGACGGGGCTGGGAAGGGTCTGGAAACACCATATATTTT. This encodes CRRGWEGSGNTIYF.

The table lists this clonotype with a few counts. One base away lies a much larger clone, so this may be a sequencing read error. The chain is built from TRBV30 and TRBJ1-6; 8 bases align to TRBD1. CDR3 length: 18 residues. CDR1 GTSNPN and CDR2 SVGIG come from the germline V gene (reference sequence). The CDR3 reads CAWSVKGQGLALDSHLHF. The DNA of the CDR3 is TGTGCCTGGAGTGTAAAAGGACAGGGTTTGGCGTTGGATTCACACCTCCACTTT.

This sequence joins TRBV3-1 and TRBJ2-3; possibly TRBD2 for D (7 bases). This CDR3 comprises 17 residues. V lost 0 bases, J lost 2 bases, and 15 bases lay in between. CDR1 LGHDT and CDR2 YNNKEL come from the germline V gene (reference sequence). The CDR3 bases are TGTGCCAGCAGCCAAGATCAGGGGACTACCTCCACAGATACGCAGTATTTT. Protein sequence: CASSQDQGTTSTDTQYF.